This TCR beta chain was profiled in a study of control samples from healthy donors and cancer patients. Germline CDR1 and CDR2: SGHAT and FQNNGV. The ends were cut back, 2 bases at V and 5 bases at J, with 6 bases in the middle. The CDR3 contains 12 residues. Repertoires were generated with immunoSEQ multiplex PCR, while TCRdb's copy carries only in-frame clones and drops some. The top ten clones hold approximately 10% of a sample with 84,000 or so clones, roughly 88% of them seen once. This TCR was recovered from a man in his sixties with head and neck cancer. Specimen: PBMCs. The chain has TRBV11-2 and TRBJ1-1; D remains unclear. CDR3 loop: CASSLQVTEAFF. Here the CDR3 DNA reads TGTGCCAGCAGCTTACAGGTAACTGAAGCTTTCTTT. Full variable domain (outside the CDR3, taken from reference TRBV11-2 and TRBJ1-1): EAGVAQSPRYKIIEKRQSVAFWCNPISGHATLYWYQQILGQGPKLLIQFQNNGVVDDSQLPKDRFSAERLKGVDSTLKIQPAKLEDSAVYLCASSLQVTEAFFGQGTRLTVV.